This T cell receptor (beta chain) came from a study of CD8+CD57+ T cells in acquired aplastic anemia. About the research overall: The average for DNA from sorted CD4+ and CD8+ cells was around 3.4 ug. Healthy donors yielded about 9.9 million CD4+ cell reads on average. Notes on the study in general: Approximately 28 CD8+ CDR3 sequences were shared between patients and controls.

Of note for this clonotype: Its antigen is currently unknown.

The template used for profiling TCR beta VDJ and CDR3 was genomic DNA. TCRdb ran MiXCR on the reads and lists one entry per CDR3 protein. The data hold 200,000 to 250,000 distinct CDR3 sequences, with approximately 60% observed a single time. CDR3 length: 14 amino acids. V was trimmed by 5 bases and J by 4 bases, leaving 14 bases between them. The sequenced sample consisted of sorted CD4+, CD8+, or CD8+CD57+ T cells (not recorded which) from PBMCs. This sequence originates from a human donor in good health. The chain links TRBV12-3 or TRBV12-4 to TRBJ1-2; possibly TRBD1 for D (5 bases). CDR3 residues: CASSPLGGIYGYTF. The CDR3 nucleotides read TGTGCCAGCAGTCCCCTCGGGGGTATCTATGGCTACACCTTC.